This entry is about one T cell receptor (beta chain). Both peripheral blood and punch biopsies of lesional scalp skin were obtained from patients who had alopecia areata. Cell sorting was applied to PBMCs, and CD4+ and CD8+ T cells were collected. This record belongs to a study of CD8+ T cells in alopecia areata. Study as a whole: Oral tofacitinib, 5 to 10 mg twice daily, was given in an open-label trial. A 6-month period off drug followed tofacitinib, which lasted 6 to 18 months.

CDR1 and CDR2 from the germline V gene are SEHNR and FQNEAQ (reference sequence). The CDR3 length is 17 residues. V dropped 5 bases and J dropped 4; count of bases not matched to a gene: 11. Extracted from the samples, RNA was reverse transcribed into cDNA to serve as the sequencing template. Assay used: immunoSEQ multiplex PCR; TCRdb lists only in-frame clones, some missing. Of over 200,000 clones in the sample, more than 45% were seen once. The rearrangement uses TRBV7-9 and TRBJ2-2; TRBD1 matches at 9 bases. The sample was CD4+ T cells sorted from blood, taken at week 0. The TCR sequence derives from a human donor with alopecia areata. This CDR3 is CASSDNNRGPSTGELFF. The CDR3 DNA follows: TGTGCCAGCAGCGACAATAACAGGGGGCCTAGCACCGGGGAGCTGTTTTTT.